These 12 T cell receptor beta chains share one sample of origin, sequenced in a study of blood T cells in healthy people across ages. Next came a second PCR, run for about 6 to 12 cycles, which used a sample-barcoded 5' primer along with a J-beta primer mix. TCRdb recomputed calls from the 5' RACE reads with MiXCR, one row per CDR3 protein. This table has around 870,000 distinct CDR3 sequences, about 30% appearing once. Material for sequencing was blood. The origin of the receptors is an elderly woman in good health.

This clonotype appeared a few times. The V gene is TRBV6-5, the J gene TRBJ1-4; tentatively, D is TRBD1 (5 bases). This CDR3 contains 15 residues. Germline V gene lookup returns CDR1 MNHEY and CDR2 SVGAGI. V shed 8 bases and J shed 0 bases, with 13 bases lying between them. The CDR3 reads CASGRTFATNEKLFF. The CDR3 nucleotides read TGTGCCAGCGGGCGGACATTTGCAACTAATGAAAAACTGTTTTTT.

J is TRBJ2-2 and V is TRBV12-3 or TRBV12-4; 9 bases map to TRBD2. V was clipped by 3 bases and J by 4 bases; unmatched bases: 6. This CDR3 is 16 amino acids long. The CDR3 reads CASSFSGGRVTGELFF. The CDR3 DNA reads TGTGCCAGCAGTTTTAGCGGGGGACGTGTCACCGGGGAGCTGTTTTTT.

This clonotype has a count of ten or more. This chain connects TRBV7-9 to TRBJ1-1; D uncertain. Germline CDR1 and CDR2: SEHNR and FQNEAQ (reference sequence). The CDR3 is 12 amino acids. The V end was cut by 2 bases, the J end by 5 bases, with 6 bases between. CDR3 sequence: CASSLSRTEAFF. Written as DNA, the CDR3 is TGTGCCAGCAGCTTATCCCGTACTGAAGCTTTCTTT.

In its sample, this clonotype was seen many times. The chain links TRBV5-5 to TRBJ2-1; D unresolved. The CDR3 runs to 14 residues. CDR1 and CDR2 from the germline V gene are SGHKS and YYEKEE (reference sequence). With 0 bases removed from V and 3 bases from J, the gap between germline ends came to 7 bases. CDR3 DNA: TGTGCCAGCAGCTTGGACTTTTTCTACAATGAGCAGTTCTTC. Residues: CASSLDFFYNEQFF. Full variable domain (remainder filled in from reference TRBV5-5 and TRBJ2-1): DAGVTQSPTHLIKTRGQQVTLRCSPISGHKSVSWYQQVLGQGPQFIFQYYEKEERGRGNFPDRFSARQFPNYSSELNVNALLLGDSALYLCASSLDFFYNEQFFGPGTRLTVL.

Concerning this clonotype itself: Compared with germline, one end of the junction differs, possibly owing to a read error. The chain couples TRBV7-2 to TRBJ2-3; D is ambiguous. The CDR3 sequence is 14 residues long. CDR1 SGHTA and CDR2 FQGNSA come from the germline V gene. CDR3 sequence reads: CAGSFEARTDTQYF. The CDR3 nucleotides are TGTGCCGGCAGTTTCGAGGCTCGCACAGATACGCAGTATTTT.

The chain links TRBV4-3 to TRBJ2-1; 11 nucleotides agree with TRBD2. CDR1 and CDR2 (germline): LGHNA, YSLEER. The CDR3 totals 17 residues. The ends lost 4 bases at V and 4 bases at J; junction bases unmatched: 9. DNA of the CDR3: TGCGCCAGCAGCCCTCAACCCGGGACTAGCGGATACAATGAGCAGTTCTTC. It is translated as CASSPQPGTSGYNEQFF.

To note about this clonotype: A single base separates this from a much larger clone, so it may be a read error. This sequence joins TRBV20-1 and TRBJ2-7, with 11 positions matching TRBD2. CDR1 and CDR2 from the germline V gene are DFQATT and SNEGSKA (reference sequence). The trim removed 6 bases at V and 7 bases at J, leaving 11 bases unmatched. The CDR3 sequence is 14 residues long. The chain's CDR3 is CSATTSGGYNEQYF. The DNA of the CDR3 is TGCAGTGCCACTACTAGCGGGGGTTACAATGAGCAGTACTTC.

This clonotype was recorded many times. The V gene is TRBV10-3, the J gene TRBJ2-7; the match to TRBD1 covers 8 bases. CDR1 and CDR2 (germline): ENHRY, SYGVKD. This CDR3 spans 12 amino acids. J gave up 5 bases and V 6 bases, and 3 bases lay outside the gene matches. CDR3 sequence: CAISKDRDEQYF. The CDR3 nucleotides are TGTGCCATCAGCAAGGACAGGGACGAGCAGTACTTC.

This clonotype was recorded at least ten times. The chain employs TRBV12-3 or TRBV12-4 and TRBJ1-2, with D possibly being TRBD1 (5 bases). The V gene lost 6 bases and the J gene lost 4 bases, with 15 bases spanning the gap. The CDR3 consists of 14 residues. The CDR3 nucleotides read TGTGCCAGCAGCAGCCATGAGGGGTTCTATGGCTACACCTTC. Its protein is CASSSHEGFYGYTF.

The rearrangement joins TRBV12-3 or TRBV12-4 to TRBJ1-6; 7 bases line up with TRBD1. The CDR3 runs 14 residues. V lost 5 bases, J lost 10 bases, and 8 bases stayed unmatched. CDR3 DNA sequence: TGTGCCAGCAGTAACGGGAGGGGGCGATCACCCCTCCACTTT. It encodes CASSNGRGRSPLHF.

Only one count was recorded for this clonotype. V usage is TRBV7-2 and J usage is TRBJ1-4; 7 positions match TRBD1. The ends lost 3 bases at V and 11 bases at J; junction bases unmatched: 12. Germline CDR1 reads SGHTA; CDR2 reads FQGNSA. The CDR3 is made up of 15 amino acids. CDR3 residues: CASSLAAGTATKLFF. The DNA of the CDR3 is TGTGCCAGCAGCTTGGCGGCAGGGACAGCTACTAAACTGTTTTTT.

To note about this clonotype: A much bigger clone sits one base away, suggesting this may be a read error. The chain couples TRBV6-2 or TRBV6-3 to TRBJ2-1; tentative D call: TRBD1 (6 bases). The DNA end favors TRBJ2-7, so the J call may be wrong. This CDR3 spans 13 amino acids. Germline values: CDR1 MNHEY, CDR2 SVGEGT. For the CDR3, the DNA is TGTGCCAGCGTGCAGGGGACCTACAATGAGCAGTACTTC. This sequence encodes CASVQGTYNEQYF.